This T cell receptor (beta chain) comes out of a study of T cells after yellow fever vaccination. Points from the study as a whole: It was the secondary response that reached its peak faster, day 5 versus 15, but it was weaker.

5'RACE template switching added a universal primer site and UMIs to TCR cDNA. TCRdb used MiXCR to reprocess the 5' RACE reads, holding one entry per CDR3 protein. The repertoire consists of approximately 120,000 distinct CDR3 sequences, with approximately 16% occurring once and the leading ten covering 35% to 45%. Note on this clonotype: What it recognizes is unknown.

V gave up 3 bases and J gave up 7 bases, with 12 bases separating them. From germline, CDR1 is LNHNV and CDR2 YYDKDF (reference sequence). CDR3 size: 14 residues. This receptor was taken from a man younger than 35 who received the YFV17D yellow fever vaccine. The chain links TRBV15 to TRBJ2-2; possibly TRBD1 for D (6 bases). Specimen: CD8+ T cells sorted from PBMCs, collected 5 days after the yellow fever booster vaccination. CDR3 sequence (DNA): TGTGCCACCAGCAGGGACACCAGGGGCGGGGAGCTGTTTTTT. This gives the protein CATSRDTRGGELFF.